Presented here are 28 T cell receptor beta chains from one specimen sequenced in a study of cytomegalovirus exposure and HLA in healthy donors. Sequencing used immunoSEQ multiplex PCR; TCRdb keeps in-frame clones, though not all of them. The data contain some 250,000 clones, 90% of them singletons. Sequenced input: PBMCs. These receptors came from a woman younger than 35 in good health and CMV-seronegative.

This chain joins TRBV9 and TRBJ2-2; tentative D call: TRBD1 (5 bases). V was pared by 3 bases and J by 6 bases, with 18 bases between. There are 16 residues in the CDR3. The germline gives CDR1 SGDLS, CDR2 YYNGEE. The CDR3 nucleotides read TGTGCCAGCAGCGCCTCCCAGACAGCGAATGCCGGGGAGCTGTTTTTT. This sequence encodes CASSASQTANAGELFF.

The rearrangement uses TRBV7-2 and TRBJ2-7; the D gene is possibly TRBD2 (5 bases). Trimming took off 2 bases at V and 7 bases at J, with 9 bases between the two ends. The CDR3 sequence is 12 residues long. Germline-derived CDR1 and CDR2 are SGHTA and FQGNSA. Written as DNA, the CDR3 is TGTGCCAGCAGCTTAATCTGGAGGGAGCAGTACTTC. It is translated as CASSLIWREQYF.

The rearrangement links TRBV5-1 to TRBJ2-7, with 7 bases fitting TRBD2. Trimming cost V 4 bases and J 5 bases; bases outside gene matches: 12. CDR1 SGHRS and CDR2 YFSETQ come from the germline V gene. This CDR3 region has 15 residues. The CDR3 loop is CASSKSPVGRDEQYV. In DNA form, the CDR3 reads TGCGCCAGCAGCAAGAGCCCGGTAGGGAGGGACGAGCAGTACGTC.

The chain joins TRBV7-6 to TRBJ1-1; D call uncertain. V lost 5 bases and J lost 6, with 10 bases in between. Germline V gene data show CDR1 as SGHVS and CDR2 as FNYEAQ. CDR3 length equals 12 residues. The CDR3 nucleotides read TGTGCCAGCAGCCCCGGGAGCCCTGAAGCTTTCTTT. Its translation: CASSPGSPEAFF.

For this clone: Additional DNA sequences in this sample encode the identical CDR3. The chain couples TRBV9 to TRBJ1-1; TRBD1 might be the D (6 bases). From germline, CDR1 is SGDLS and CDR2 YYNGEE. The CDR3 runs 14 residues. V lost 3 bases and J 0 bases, leaving 9 bases between the germline ends. DNA of the CDR3: TGTGCCAGCAGCGCTACAGGGTTGAACACTGAAGCTTTCTTT. This translates into CASSATGLNTEAFF. Full variable domain (remainder filled in from reference TRBV9 and TRBJ1-1): DSGVTQTPKHLITATGQRVTLRCSPRSGDLSVYWYQQSLDQGLQFLIQYYNGEERAKGNILERFSAQQFPDLHSELNLSSLELGDSALYFCASSATGLNTEAFFGQGTRLTVV.

The chain carries TRBV4-1 and TRBJ2-5, with 9 bases matching TRBD1. V shed 1 base, J shed 4 bases, and the junction held 7 bases outside the gene matches. From germline, CDR1 is MGHRA and CDR2 YSYEKL. The CDR3 runs to 16 residues. The CDR3 DNA reads TGCGCCAGCAGCCAAGGTCGGGACAGGGTCACAGAGACCCAGTACTTC. The encoded protein is CASSQGRDRVTETQYF.

The rearrangement joins TRBV10-2 to TRBJ1-1; D gene ambiguous. The CDR3 runs 14 residues. Trimming removed 2 bases at V and 4 bases at J, with 11 bases between. The germline V gene encodes CDR1 WSHSY and CDR2 SAAADI. The CDR3 sequence is CASSEAYGSTEAFF. CDR3 nucleotides: TGCGCCAGCAGTGAGGCATATGGTAGCACTGAAGCTTTCTTT.

V and J are TRBV16 and TRBJ1-6; D ambiguous. Trimming took 2 bases from V and 10 from J, leaving 15 bases between them. CDR3 size: 15 residues. Germline CDR1 and CDR2: KGHSY and FQNENV. The CDR3 loop reads CASSQSRGELSPLHF. The CDR3 nucleotides are TGTGCCAGCAGCCAAAGTCGGGGAGAGTTGTCACCCCTCCACTTT.

This sequence joins TRBV6-5 and TRBJ1-1, with D possibly matching TRBD1 (5 bases). CDR3 length: 15 residues. The germline V gene encodes CDR1 MNHEY and CDR2 SVGAGI. V was pared by 0 bases and J by 0 bases, with 8 bases between. The CDR3 nucleotides are TGTGCCAGCAGTTACTCTCCGGACATGAACACTGAAGCTTTCTTT. It encodes CASSYSPDMNTEAFF.

The chain joins TRBV28 to TRBJ1-5; 11 nucleotides match TRBD1. The V and J ends lost 5 bases and 1 base, in that order; junction bases with no gene match: 10. Germline loops: CDR1 MDHEN, CDR2 SYDVKM. CDR3 length equals 18 residues. The CDR3 loop reads CASSRLSGTGGSNQPQHF. CDR3 DNA sequence: TGTGCCAGCAGTCGCCTCTCGGGGACAGGGGGGAGCAATCAGCCCCAGCATTTT.

V and J are TRBV5-5 and TRBJ2-1; 9 bases are shared with TRBD2. Germline assignment: CDR1 SGHKS and CDR2 YYEKEE (reference sequence). The CDR3 totals 16 residues. V lost 0 bases, J lost 8 bases, and 9 bases stayed unmatched. CDR3 coding DNA: TGTGCCAGCAGCTTGGAGATCAGCGGGGGGCGGTATGAGCAGTTCTTC. Translation gives CASSLEISGGRYEQFF. Using reference TRBV5-5 and TRBJ2-1 for the parts outside the CDR3, the full variable domain is DAGVTQSPTHLIKTRGQQVTLRCSPISGHKSVSWYQQVLGQGPQFIFQYYEKEERGRGNFPDRFSARQFPNYSSELNVNALLLGDSALYLCASSLEISGGRYEQFFGPGTRLTVL.

The CDR3 region has the DNA TGCGCCAGCAGCCCTAGCGGGGGTGGGTACAATGAGCAGTTCTTC. It is translated as CASSPSGGGYNEQFF. The chain employs TRBV5-1 and TRBJ2-1, with 10 bases matching TRBD2. V was clipped by 4 bases and J by 4 bases; unmatched bases: 5. Germline assignment: CDR1 SGHRS and CDR2 YFSETQ. The CDR3 sequence is 15 residues long.

This rearrangement joins TRBV6-1 to TRBJ2-7; the D gene is possibly TRBD1 (5 bases). In germline, CDR1 is MNHNS, CDR2 SASEGT. The germline V and J ends were trimmed by 6 bases and 6 bases, with 12 bases remaining between them. This CDR3 region has 12 residues. The CDR3 spells CASSLTGGEQYV. CDR3 DNA sequence: TGTGCCAGCAGCCTTACAGGTGGCGAGCAGTACGTC.

The chain couples TRBV25-1 to TRBJ1-1, with D unclear. The CDR3 sequence is 13 residues long. The V gene lost 3 bases and the J gene lost 5 bases, with 10 bases spanning the gap. Germline V gene sequence: CDR1 MGHDK, CDR2 SYGVNS. In DNA, the CDR3 is TGTGCCAGCAGTGATCAGACGGGAACTGAAGCTTTCTTT. Translation gives CASSDQTGTEAFF. The variable domain in full, completed from reference TRBV25-1 and TRBJ1-1, reads EADIYQTPRYLVIGTGKKITLECSQTMGHDKMYWYQQDPGMELHLIHYSYGVNSTEKGDLSSESTVSRIRTEHFPLTLESARPSHTSQYLCASSDQTGTEAFFGQGTRLTVV.

This clone turned up a few times. The rearrangement joins TRBV7-9 to TRBJ1-6, with 7 positions matching TRBD1. Germline V gives CDR1 SEHNR, CDR2 FQNEAQ (reference sequence). This CDR3 has 15 residues. Trimming took 5 bases from V and 5 from J; bases not matched to a gene: 6. CDR3 region: CASSPQGKDNSPLHF. The DNA for the CDR3 is TGTGCCAGCAGCCCACAGGGGAAGGATAATTCACCCCTCCACTTT.

This sequence joins TRBV5-1 and TRBJ2-5; TRBD2 matches at 11 bases. Germline trimming cut 3 bases from V and 5 bases from J; bases unmatched to any gene: 6. Germline CDR1 is SGHRS and CDR2 is YFSETQ. This CDR3 comprises 15 residues. The CDR3, as DNA: TGCGCCAGCAGCTCCCGACTAGCGGGGACGGAGACCCAGTACTTC. It is translated as CASSSRLAGTETQYF.

The V call is TRBV7-9, the J call TRBJ1-1; D not resolved. This CDR3 is 14 amino acids long. Germline CDR1 SEHNR, CDR2 FQNEAQ (reference sequence). V lost 5 bases and J 1 base, leaving 11 bases between the germline ends. The CDR3 sequence: CASSPRSENTEAFF. The CDR3 nucleotides are TGTGCCAGCAGCCCTCGGAGTGAGAACACTGAAGCTTTCTTT.

The chain uses TRBV25-1 and TRBJ1-6, with D hard to call. V lost 2 bases and J lost 5, with 13 bases in between. There are 16 residues in the CDR3. CDR1 is MGHDK and CDR2 is SYGVNS in the germline V gene. CDR3 amino acids: CASSEKIGQHNSPLHF. DNA for the CDR3: TGTGCCAGCAGTGAAAAAATTGGCCAACATAATTCACCCCTCCACTTT.

V and J are TRBV6-5 and TRBJ2-3, with D possibly being TRBD2 (5 bases). CDR3 length equals 16 residues. V was clipped by 0 bases and J by 2 bases, with 12 bases between them. Germline values: CDR1 MNHEY, CDR2 SVGAGI. The CDR3 spells CASSYSRGWATDTQYF. CDR3 sequence (DNA): TGTGCCAGCAGTTACTCGAGAGGGTGGGCCACAGATACGCAGTATTTT.

V is TRBV6-1 and J is TRBJ1-4; 8 positions match TRBD1. The CDR3 has 14 residues. Trimming at V came to 6 bases and at J to 5 bases, leaving 5 bases not matched to a gene. From germline, CDR1 is MNHNS and CDR2 SASEGT. This CDR3 reads CASSWGDRNEKLFF. As DNA, the CDR3 is TGTGCCAGCAGCTGGGGGGACAGGAATGAAAAACTGTTTTTT.

This chain joins TRBV5-1 and TRBJ1-5; D gene uncertain. The V and J ends lost 1 base and 3 bases respectively, with 11 bases between them. The CDR3 consists of 15 residues. Germline V gene lookup returns CDR1 SGHRS and CDR2 YFSETQ. CDR3 nucleotide sequence: TGCGCCAGCAGCTTGACTGGAGACTACAATCAGCCCCAGCATTTT. Amino acid sequence: CASSLTGDYNQPQHF.

V gene TRBV28 combines with J gene TRBJ1-1, with D perhaps matching TRBD1 (6 bases). Germline V gene sequence: CDR1 MDHEN, CDR2 SYDVKM. Between the trimmed V and J ends, which lost 5 bases and 6 bases, there was a span of 19 bases. The CDR3 extends over 15 amino acids. In nucleotides, the CDR3 is TGTGCCAGCAGTCAAACGATACAGGGAATTTCTGAAGCTTTCTTT. This sequence encodes CASSQTIQGISEAFF.

The chain employs TRBV4-3 and TRBJ1-4, with 7 bases identical to TRBD1. In germline, CDR1 is LGHNA, CDR2 YSLEER. The ends lost 3 bases at V and 5 bases at J; junction bases unmatched: 9. This CDR3 is 16 amino acids long. The CDR3 here is CASSQAIDRVNEKLFF. The CDR3 DNA is TGCGCCAGCAGCCAGGCGATAGACAGGGTGAATGAAAAACTGTTTTTT.

The chain links TRBV7-9 to TRBJ2-7; tentative D call: TRBD1 (6 bases). The V gene's germline CDR1 is SEHNR and CDR2 FQNEAQ (reference sequence). Between the trimmed V and J ends, which lost 5 bases and 6 bases, there was a span of 11 bases. The CDR3 covers 12 residues. DNA of the CDR3: TGTGCCAGCAGCGTACAGGGTCGCGAGCAGTACTTC. Amino acids: CASSVQGREQYF.

The genes are TRBV19 and TRBJ1-5; a possible D gene is TRBD1 (5 bases). This CDR3 region has 15 residues. Trimming pared 5 bases from V and 1 base from J, leaving 12 bases between. CDR1 is LNHDA and CDR2 is SQIVND in the germline V gene (reference sequence). CDR3 nucleotides: TGTGCCAGTAGTCCCCGTAGACAGAGCAATCAGCCCCAGCATTTT. Residues: CASSPRRQSNQPQHF.

This sequence joins TRBV9 and TRBJ2-3; D is uncertain. V gave up 0 bases and J gave up 4 bases, with 9 bases separating them. The CDR3 has 14 amino acids. Germline CDR1 reads SGDLS; CDR2 reads YYNGEE. CDR3 DNA: TGTGCCAGCAGCGTAGCTACCGTATCAGATACGCAGTATTTT. Translating gives CASSVATVSDTQYF.

The genes are TRBV5-6 and TRBJ1-5; D remains ambiguous. The V gene's germline CDR1 is SGHDT and CDR2 YYEEEE. Trimming left V 8 bases short and J 7 bases short, with 13 bases between. The CDR3 has 12 amino acids. The CDR3 DNA follows: TGTGCCAGTAAGGGTCGGGGACAGCCCCAGCATTTT. As protein: CASKGRGQPQHF.

V and J are TRBV11-2 and TRBJ1-6, with 7 bases fitting TRBD1. V lost 2 bases to trimming and J lost 2 bases; unmatched junction nucleotides: 12. The germline gives CDR1 SGHAT, CDR2 FQNNGV. The CDR3 has 19 residues. This CDR3 is CASSLYPRQGRTYNSPLHF. DNA of the CDR3: TGTGCCAGCAGCTTATACCCACGACAGGGAAGGACCTATAATTCACCCCTCCACTTT.